This is a list of T cell receptor beta chains from one sample in a study of cytomegalovirus exposure and HLA in healthy donors. Some clones are missing from TCRdb's copy, which holds only in-frame ones; the method was immunoSEQ multiplex PCR. The sample includes 85,000 to 110,000 clones, over 70% of them seen just once. The sequenced sample consisted of PBMCs. Receptors were obtained from a man aged 45-65 years in good health and CMV-seropositive. CDR3s include the opening cysteine and the closing phenylalanine or tryptophan. Each record gives: V gene, D gene, J gene, clone size, CDR3 DNA, CDR3 protein. A D gene is named only where the DNA matches it firmly. The listing skips clone size in some rows; elsewhere it reads once, few, many or a size class.

v_gene: TRBV6-1
d_gene: TRBD2
j_gene: TRBJ2-2
abundance: few
CDR3nt: TGTGCCAGCAGTGAAGCGAGCGGGGCCACCGGGGAGCTGTTTTTT
CDR3aa: CASSEASGATGELFF

v_gene: TRBV7-7
d_gene: TRBD2
j_gene: TRBJ2-3
abundance: NA
CDR3nt: TGTGCCAGCAGTCCGACTAGCGGGAGCGCGGTAGATACGCAGTATTTT
CDR3aa: CASSPTSGSAVDTQYF

v_gene: TRBV29-1
d_gene: TRBD1
j_gene: TRBJ2-7
abundance: few
CDR3nt: TGCAGCGTCGACGACAGGGGGCTCGACGAGCAGTACTTC
CDR3aa: CSVDDRGLDEQYF

v_gene: TRBV21-1
d_gene: NA
j_gene: TRBJ2-3
abundance: NA
CDR3nt: TGTGCCAGCAGCCTACAGGGTTATCACACAGATACGCAGTATTTT
CDR3aa: CASSLQGYHTDTQYF

v_gene: TRBV5-6
d_gene: NA
j_gene: TRBJ2-7
abundance: NA
CDR3nt: TGTGCCAGCAGCTTGGCCGGGCAGGGGTCTTTCCACGAGCAGTACTTC
CDR3aa: CASSLAGQGSFHEQYF

v_gene: TRBV6-5
d_gene: NA
j_gene: TRBJ1-2
abundance: NA
CDR3nt: TGTGCCAGCAGTCTAAACTATGGCTACACCTTC
CDR3aa: CASSLNYGYTF

v_gene: TRBV7-8
d_gene: TRBD2
j_gene: TRBJ2-1
abundance: NA
CDR3nt: TGTGCCAGCAGAGGGGGCGGGGGGGTGCATGAGCAGTTCTTC
CDR3aa: CASRGGGGVHEQFF

v_gene: TRBV5-1
d_gene: NA
j_gene: TRBJ2-3
abundance: NA
CDR3nt: TGCGCCAGCAGCTTGGCCCCACTAGCTAACACAGATACGCAGTATTTT
CDR3aa: CASSLAPLANTDTQYF

v_gene: TRBV19
d_gene: NA
j_gene: TRBJ2-3
abundance: NA
CDR3nt: TGTGCCAGTAGTATTTATCCGACTAGCACAGATACGCAGTATTTT
CDR3aa: CASSIYPTSTDTQYF

v_gene: TRBV29-1
d_gene: TRBD2
j_gene: TRBJ2-7
abundance: NA
CDR3nt: TGCAGCGTTGGGAGGACTAGCGCCTCCTACGAGCAGTACTTC
CDR3aa: CSVGRTSASYEQYF

v_gene: TRBV7-6
d_gene: TRBD2
j_gene: TRBJ2-7
abundance: once
CDR3nt: TGTGCCAGCAGCAATGTAGCGGGTGCATCCTACGAGCAGTACTTC
CDR3aa: CASSNVAGASYEQYF

v_gene: TRBV9
d_gene: NA
j_gene: TRBJ2-5
abundance: NA
CDR3nt: TGTGCCAGCAGCGTAGGAGGGACTGATGGAGAGACCCAGTACTTC
CDR3aa: CASSVGGTDGETQYF

v_gene: TRBV7-2
d_gene: TRBD2
j_gene: TRBJ2-7
abundance: NA
CDR3nt: TGTGCCAGCAGCCAAATCGGGACTAGCGGGAGGAGGGGGACCGAGCAGTACTTC
CDR3aa: CASSQIGTSGRRGTEQYF

v_gene: TRBV5-1
d_gene: TRBD2
j_gene: TRBJ2-1
abundance: NA
CDR3nt: TGCGCCAGCAGCTTGAGCGGGACTGAGCAGTTCTTC
CDR3aa: CASSLSGTEQFF

v_gene: TRBV5-4
d_gene: TRBD2
j_gene: TRBJ2-7
abundance: NA
CDR3nt: TGTGCCAGCAGCCCACTAGCGGGAGGTGCTGAGCAGTACTTC
CDR3aa: CASSPLAGGAEQYF

v_gene: TRBV11-1
d_gene: TRBD2
j_gene: TRBJ2-4
abundance: NA
CDR3nt: TGTGCCAGCAGCCCTCGGACTAGCGGGAGTTCCAAAAACATTCAGTACTTC
CDR3aa: CASSPRTSGSSKNIQYF

v_gene: TRBV25-1
d_gene: TRBD1
j_gene: TRBJ1-4
abundance: few
CDR3nt: TGTGCCAGCGGGGGGCTTAAAGGGGGCGATGGGGAAAAACTGTTTTTT
CDR3aa: CASGGLKGGDGEKLFF

v_gene: TRBV19
d_gene: TRBD1
j_gene: TRBJ1-5
abundance: NA
CDR3nt: TGTGCCAGTAGTCACTCACGACAGGGCCACAATCAGCCCCAGCATTTT
CDR3aa: CASSHSRQGHNQPQHF

v_gene: TRBV10-3
d_gene: TRBD2
j_gene: TRBJ2-7
abundance: once
CDR3nt: TGTGCCATCAGTGACCTGGGACTAGCGGGAGGGCCTCGATTGTATCCGATGGACGAGCAGTACTTC
CDR3aa: CAISDLGLAGGPRLYPMDEQYF

v_gene: TRBV11-2
d_gene: TRBD2
j_gene: TRBJ2-1
abundance: few
CDR3nt: TGTGCCAGCAGCCTCGGGGGGGGCGGGAGGGCAAACAATGAGCAGTTCTTC
CDR3aa: CASSLGGGGRANNEQFF

v_gene: TRBV28
d_gene: NA
j_gene: TRBJ1-1
abundance: once
CDR3nt: TGTGCCAGCAGGAATCCAGGGAACACTGAAGCTTTCTTT
CDR3aa: CASRNPGNTEAFF

v_gene: TRBV7-2
d_gene: NA
j_gene: TRBJ1-2
abundance: few
CDR3nt: TGTGCCAGCAGCTTAACGGGAGGGAACTATGGCTACACCTTC
CDR3aa: CASSLTGGNYGYTF

v_gene: TRBV28
d_gene: TRBD2
j_gene: TRBJ2-1
abundance: NA
CDR3nt: TGTGCCAGCAGTTTTGTTAGCGGGACTTGGAATGAGCAGTTCTTC
CDR3aa: CASSFVSGTWNEQFF

v_gene: TRBV2
d_gene: NA
j_gene: TRBJ1-4
abundance: NA
CDR3nt: TGTGCCAGCAGAGTCCAGGGATATCGATCAACTAATGAAAAACTGTTTTTT
CDR3aa: CASRVQGYRSTNEKLFF

v_gene: TRBV7-6
d_gene: TRBD2
j_gene: TRBJ2-2
abundance: NA
CDR3nt: TGTGCCAGCAGCTTACGGACTAGGTCGTACACCGGGGAGCTGTTTTTT
CDR3aa: CASSLRTRSYTGELFF

v_gene: TRBV27
d_gene: TRBD2
j_gene: TRBJ2-2
abundance: NA
CDR3nt: TGTGCCAGCAGGGTACTAGCGGGATTCACCGGGGAGCTGTTTTTT
CDR3aa: CASRVLAGFTGELFF